This is a list of T cell receptor beta chains from one sample in a study of T cells after yellow fever vaccination. From the 5' RACE reads, TCRdb called clonotypes with MiXCR, one entry per CDR3 protein. The sample lists about 260,000 distinct CDR3 sequences; around 4.9% were seen once. Sample: CD4+ T cells sorted from PBMCs, taken on the day of the yellow fever booster vaccination. Every receptor here comes from a young man who received the YFV17D yellow fever vaccine. Both conserved end residues are part of each CDR3. Each record gives: V gene, CDR3 protein.

v_gene: TRBV4-2
CDR3aa: CASSQQLAGGPSDTQYF

v_gene: TRBV6-2/TRBV6-3
CDR3aa: CASSYSRGGEQFF

v_gene: TRBV10-3
CDR3aa: CAIRPEFDTQYF

v_gene: TRBV12-3/TRBV12-4
CDR3aa: CASTNRVSGANVLTF

v_gene: TRBV7-3
CDR3aa: CASSLEWRETQYF

v_gene: TRBV18
CDR3aa: CASSDQANTEAFF

v_gene: TRBV6-1
CDR3aa: CASSAGGGGSPLHF

v_gene: TRBV6-5
CDR3aa: CASSRRGGGTGYNEQFF

v_gene: TRBV5-1
CDR3aa: CASSPPTTSFSDTQYF

v_gene: TRBV6-2/TRBV6-3
CDR3aa: CASSSVRRPDKYF

v_gene: TRBV5-6
CDR3aa: CASSYTGGGGQPQHF

v_gene: TRBV10-3
CDR3aa: CATSASYDTQYF

v_gene: TRBV4-1
CDR3aa: CASSQGQGADYGYTF

v_gene: TRBV5-1
CDR3aa: CASSGEGGPVTSGGAYEQFF

v_gene: TRBV9
CDR3aa: CASSVAHTDTQYF

v_gene: TRBV7-9
CDR3aa: CASSPTGPTNEKLFF

v_gene: TRBV6-2/TRBV6-3
CDR3aa: CASSNTGADTQYF

v_gene: TRBV4-1
CDR3aa: CASSNRLAGEYNEQFF

v_gene: TRBV9
CDR3aa: CASSVGQIQETQYF

v_gene: TRBV4-1
CDR3aa: CASSQSPYEQFF

v_gene: TRBV20-1
CDR3aa: CSARDRRQDYTGELFF

v_gene: TRBV12-3/TRBV12-4
CDR3aa: CASSFRVPRVEAFF

v_gene: TRBV5-1
CDR3aa: CASSRGQGLEQFF

v_gene: TRBV18
CDR3aa: CASSPPGKRETQYF

v_gene: TRBV12-5
CDR3aa: CASGLVHGETQYF

v_gene: TRBV5-1
CDR3aa: CASSLVSSNTEAFF

v_gene: TRBV11-2
CDR3aa: CASSREAGVGAPLHF

v_gene: TRBV28
CDR3aa: CASKVGYNEQFF

v_gene: TRBV27
CDR3aa: CASSLLGIAGRRDTQYF

v_gene: TRBV15
CDR3aa: CATSRVQGRWLAGGTDTQYF

v_gene: TRBV29-1
CDR3aa: CSVEESGANVLTF

v_gene: TRBV5-4
CDR3aa: CASSLQGMSPLHF

v_gene: TRBV20-1
CDR3aa: CRPEGYDTEAFF

v_gene: TRBV9
CDR3aa: CASSAYGEVTDTQYF

v_gene: TRBV10-3
CDR3aa: CAIIPGEGKYGYTF

v_gene: TRBV5-5
CDR3aa: CASSLLGADGYTF

v_gene: TRBV15
CDR3aa: CATDSSGGAQYF

v_gene: TRBV28
CDR3aa: CASRLGGVVQPQHF

v_gene: TRBV7-9
CDR3aa: CASSLADRFGTQYF

v_gene: TRBV9
CDR3aa: CASSVDLQETQYF

v_gene: TRBV24-1
CDR3aa: CATSDPDRFNEQFF

v_gene: TRBV12-3/TRBV12-4
CDR3aa: CASSNRDDSNYGYTF

v_gene: TRBV20-1
CDR3aa: CSAQRAGRETQYF

v_gene: TRBV7-2
CDR3aa: CASSPRGTGIEKLFF

v_gene: TRBV7-2
CDR3aa: CASSLARGGYEQYF

v_gene: TRBV20-1
CDR3aa: CSARQGSSMEGEQFF

v_gene: TRBV5-1
CDR3aa: CASSWKGQGYMNTEAFF

v_gene: TRBV7-9
CDR3aa: CASRNLPGRTQFF

v_gene: TRBV6-5
CDR3aa: CASSRRGLAGPYEQYF

v_gene: TRBV5-1
CDR3aa: CASSLSTGSANYGYTF

v_gene: TRBV12-3/TRBV12-4
CDR3aa: CASSSGGHQPQHF

v_gene: TRBV18
CDR3aa: CASSPTGWNSPLHF

v_gene: TRBV5-4
CDR3aa: CASSTLDSFTDTQYF

v_gene: TRBV4-2
CDR3aa: CASSQDKQVNEKLFF

v_gene: TRBV12-3/TRBV12-4
CDR3aa: CASSPDRAQPQHF